Each of the 18 T cell receptor beta chains below was sequenced from the same sample in a study of T cells after yellow fever vaccination. Via MiXCR, TCRdb re-called the 5' RACE reads, giving one row per CDR3 protein. The sample consists of approximately 300,000 distinct CDR3 sequences, 13% of them appearing once. The sample in question was CD4+ T cells sorted from PBMCs, obtained 45 days after the yellow fever booster vaccination. The receptors stem from a man under 40 who received the YFV17D yellow fever vaccine.

The rearrangement links TRBV4-3 to TRBJ2-1; TRBD2 agrees at 8 bases. This CDR3 is 15 amino acids long. The J segment lost 5 bases and the V segment lost 4 bases, leaving 7 bases of the junction unmatched. Germline lookup yields CDR1 LGHNA and CDR2 YSLEER. CDR3 loop: CASSLRLAPNNEQFF. In DNA, the CDR3 is TGCGCCAGCAGCCTCAGACTAGCGCCCAACAATGAGCAGTTCTTC.

This clonotype was observed a few times. The V gene is TRBV7-2, the J gene TRBJ2-3; 7 bases agree with TRBD1. V dropped 6 bases and J dropped 2; count of bases not matched to a gene: 8. The germline V gene has CDR1 SGHTA and CDR2 FQGNSA. The CDR3 consists of 15 residues. The CDR3, as DNA: TGTGCCAGCAGGACCGGGACAGCCTTCACAGATACGCAGTATTTT. It codes for CASRTGTAFTDTQYF. Based on the CDR3 plus reference TRBV7-2 and TRBJ2-3, the full variable domain is GAGVSQSPSNKVTEKGKDVELRCDPISGHTALYWYRQSLGQGLEFLIYFQGNSAPDKSGLPSDRFSAERTGGSVSTLTIQRTQQEDSAVYLCASRTGTAFTDTQYFGPGTRLTVL.

This clonotype turned up a few times. The V and J genes are TRBV7-3 and TRBJ1-1, with D possibly being TRBD1 (5 bases). Germline V CDR1 and CDR2: SGHTA, FQGTGA. V lost 0 bases and J 1 base, leaving 9 bases between the germline ends. The CDR3 is 15 amino acids. This chain's CDR3 is CASSLTGRRNTEAFF. CDR3 coding DNA: TGTGCCAGCAGCTTAACGGGACGGAGGAACACTGAAGCTTTCTTT.

This clonotype was picked up a small number of times. The V call is TRBV12-3 or TRBV12-4, the J call TRBJ2-3; 7 bases line up with TRBD1. V was pared by 4 bases and J by 1 base, with 5 bases of the junction left unmatched. This CDR3 is built from 15 residues. CDR3 in amino acids: CASSWTGSGTDTQYF. The CDR3 nucleotides read TGTGCCAGCAGTTGGACAGGCTCTGGCACAGATACGCAGTATTTT.

This clonotype was found a few times. The chain is built from TRBV11-3 and TRBJ2-3; 8 nucleotides match TRBD2. The CDR3 is 12 residues long. Germline V gene lookup returns CDR1 SGHNT and CDR2 YENEEA. The J segment lost 10 bases and the V segment lost 3 bases, leaving 3 bases of the junction unmatched. CDR3 in DNA: TGTGCCAGCAGCTTTAGCGGGAATGCGCAGTATTTT. This gives the protein CASSFSGNAQYF.

As DNA, the CDR3 is TGTGCCAGCAGCTCACTGGGTGGCGACCGGCAGTTCTTC. Its translation: CASSSLGGDRQFF. The rearrangement uses TRBV7-9 and TRBJ2-1, with D hard to call. The CDR3 contains 13 residues. V was clipped by 4 bases and J by 12 bases, with 16 bases between them. Per germline, CDR1 SEHNR and CDR2 FQNEAQ (reference sequence).

This clonotype was detected a few times. This chain uses TRBV3-1 with TRBJ2-5; D remains unclear. The V end lost 0 bases, the J end lost 6 bases, and 2 bases lay between the germline ends. This CDR3 has 11 residues. Germline V gene sequence: CDR1 LGHDT, CDR2 YNNKEL (reference sequence). CDR3 in DNA: TGTGCCAGCAGCCAAGAGCAGACCCAGTACTTC. It specifies CASSQEQTQYF.

This clonotype has only a few counts. CDR3 in amino acids: CASSQGLLGGYTF. In nucleotides, the CDR3 is TGTGCCAGCAGTCAAGGGCTGCTCGGTGGCTACACCTTC. This chain links TRBV6-1 with TRBJ1-2, with D unclear. Germline assignment: CDR1 MNHNS and CDR2 SASEGT. The V gene lost 5 bases and the J gene lost 7 bases, with 14 bases spanning the gap. This CDR3 is built from 13 residues.

This clonotype was counted between two and nine times. The chain is built from TRBV5-1 and TRBJ2-7; 11 bases fit TRBD2. CDR1 SGHRS and CDR2 YFSETQ come from the germline V gene. This CDR3 comprises 15 residues. V lost 5 bases, J lost 2 bases, and 6 bases stayed unmatched. The CDR3 DNA follows: TGCGCCAGCAGTTTTGATAGCGGGGGGGCCTACGAGCAGTACTTC. It is translated as CASSFDSGGAYEQYF.

This clonotype was counted only a few times. This chain links TRBV7-3 with TRBJ2-3; TRBD2 aligns across 10 bases. V shed 6 bases and J 6 bases; nucleotides not matched to a gene: 9. This CDR3 is built from 15 residues. The germline V gene has CDR1 SGHTA and CDR2 FQGTGA. The CDR3 sequence is CASRPTSGTADTQYF. The CDR3 DNA follows: TGTGCCAGCAGACCAACTAGCGGGACCGCGGATACGCAGTATTTT.

This clonotype was seen a handful of times. The CDR3 DNA is TGTGCCAGCAGCCAAGGGATGGGCCATCTAATAAGGGGCGGTGAGCAGTTCTTC. Translation gives CASSQGMGHLIRGGEQFF. The V gene is TRBV14, the J gene TRBJ2-1; perhaps TRBD1 as D (5 bases). Per the germline V gene, CDR1 is SGHDN and CDR2 is FVKESK. The CDR3 runs 18 residues. Trimming left V 1 base short and J 9 bases short, with 25 bases between.

This clonotype has a count of ten or more. J is TRBJ2-5 and V is TRBV7-2; D might be TRBD2 (5 bases). The germline gives CDR1 SGHTA, CDR2 FQGNSA. CDR3 length equals 12 residues. With 5 bases removed from V and 5 bases from J, the gap between germline ends came to 9 bases. The CDR3 bases are TGTGCCAGCAGCCAACGGAGGGAGACCCAGTACTTC. Its translation: CASSQRRETQYF.

The rearrangement joins TRBV14 to TRBJ2-1; 8 bases match TRBD2. This CDR3 region has 17 residues. The V gene's germline CDR1 is SGHDN and CDR2 FVKESK. V shed 4 bases and J 4 bases; nucleotides not matched to a gene: 12. CDR3 nucleotides: TGTGCCAGCAGCCGAATTTCCGGGACTAGAACGTACAATGAGCAGTTCTTC. This encodes CASSRISGTRTYNEQFF.

The chain links TRBV7-2 to TRBJ2-1, with D perhaps matching TRBD2 (5 bases). V was clipped by 4 bases and J by 8 bases, with 15 bases between them. Germline lookup yields CDR1 SGHTA and CDR2 FQGNSA. The CDR3 is 14 amino acids. CDR3 nucleotide sequence: TGTGCCAGCAGCTCGAGGACTGGCTTCGATGAGCAGTTCTTC. Amino acid sequence: CASSSRTGFDEQFF.

The chain recombines TRBV20-1 with TRBJ2-6; D might be TRBD2 (6 bases). The V and J ends lost 0 bases and 2 bases respectively, with 17 bases between them. There are 18 residues in the CDR3. Germline lookup yields CDR1 DFQATT and CDR2 SNEGSKA (reference sequence). CDR3 sequence: CSARDPRRGMAGANVLTF. The CDR3 DNA follows: TGCAGTGCTAGAGATCCCCGTCGGGGGATGGCTGGGGCCAACGTCCTGACTTTC.

This clonotype was seen a few times. The chain joins TRBV14 to TRBJ1-1; D unresolved. CDR3 size: 15 residues. The germline V and J ends were trimmed by 2 bases and 1 base, with 11 bases remaining between them. From germline, CDR1 is SGHDN and CDR2 FVKESK. The CDR3: CASSQFGRTNTEAFF. DNA for the CDR3: TGTGCCAGCAGCCAATTTGGGCGTACGAACACTGAAGCTTTCTTT.

This clonotype was recorded a few times. This chain joins TRBV20-1 and TRBJ2-1, with a tentative D call TRBD2 (5 bases). CDR1 and CDR2 (germline): DFQATT, SNEGSKA (reference sequence). Trimming took 3 bases from V and 0 from J, leaving 15 bases between them. The CDR3 is 16 amino acids. The CDR3 DNA follows: TGCAGTGCTAGTCGCGGACTGGAGAGCTCCTACAATGAGCAGTTCTTC. Translation: CSASRGLESSYNEQFF.

The chain uses TRBV6-2 or TRBV6-3 and TRBJ2-1; 15 positions match TRBD2. Germline V gives CDR1 MNHEY, CDR2 SVGEGT. Trimming removed 6 bases from V and 4 bases from J; junction bases left unmatched: 4. The CDR3 sequence is 16 residues long. Here the CDR3 reads CASRRGTSGRYNEQFF. The CDR3 nucleotides read TGTGCCAGCAGACGAGGGACTAGCGGGAGGTACAATGAGCAGTTCTTC.